One and the same sample provided the 8 T cell receptor beta chains below, sequenced in a study of a mutant IDH1 vaccine in newly diagnosed glioma. Assay: immunoSEQ multiplex PCR; the TCRdb copy retains only in-frame clones and omits some. The sample contains tens of thousands of clones, 78% of which appear only once. Documented time point: week 11, during vaccination. Vaccine doses each comprised 300 ug of mutant IDH1 20-mer peptide, with topical imiquimod. These receptors have no known antigen. This material consisted of PBMCs, taken from a glioma patient whose treatment included an IDH1 peptide vaccine. The receptors come from a young man with glioma.

The chain carries TRBV2 and TRBJ2-5; 7 bases match TRBD1. Germline V gene lookup returns CDR1 SNHLY and CDR2 FYNNEI. There are 15 residues in the CDR3. V lost 4 bases to trimming and J lost 1 base; unmatched junction nucleotides: 6. Here the CDR3 DNA reads TGTGCCAGCAGTGTAGGGACAGCCGTCCAAGAGACCCAGTACTTC. Translation: CASSVGTAVQETQYF.

This clone was counted once. This chain joins TRBV30 and TRBJ2-5, with 9 bases lining up with TRBD2. The germline gives CDR1 GTSNPN, CDR2 SVGIG (reference sequence). The CDR3 spans 15 residues. V dropped 0 bases and J dropped 5; count of bases not matched to a gene: 7. CDR3 sequence reads: CAWSVKAGGGETQYF. In nucleotides, the CDR3 is TGTGCCTGGAGTGTTAAAGCGGGAGGCGGGGAGACCCAGTACTTC.

The gene calls are TRBV29-1 and TRBJ2-1, with 16 bases fitting TRBD2. The V gene end was trimmed by 3 bases and the J gene end by 3 bases; junction bases not matched to a gene: 2. There are 16 residues in the CDR3. The germline V gene encodes CDR1 SQVTM and CDR2 ANQGSEA. CDR3: CSVEGLAGGSYNEQFF. The CDR3 DNA reads TGCAGCGTTGAGGGACTAGCGGGAGGGAGCTACAATGAGCAGTTCTTC.

This chain joins TRBV7-9 and TRBJ1-2, with 10 bases fitting TRBD1. This CDR3 has 18 residues. The V segment lost 4 bases and the J segment 0 bases; nucleotides outside the gene matches: 11. CDR1 is SEHNR and CDR2 is FQNEAQ in the germline V gene (reference sequence). For the CDR3, the DNA is TGTGCCAGCAGCTCTCAGTTGGACAGGGGGAATCCTAACTATGGCTACACCTTC. Translation: CASSSQLDRGNPNYGYTF.

The chain couples TRBV7-9 to TRBJ1-2; possible D gene TRBD1, 5 bases. The CDR3 is 14 amino acids. Trimming removed 3 bases from V and 2 bases from J, with 10 bases in between. Germline V gene lookup returns CDR1 SEHNR and CDR2 FQNEAQ (reference sequence). The CDR3 reads CASSLGTPNYGYTF. DNA of the CDR3: TGTGCCAGCAGCTTGGGGACGCCGAACTATGGCTACACCTTC.

This clone has a handful of counts. The chain couples TRBV7-8 to TRBJ1-1, with no clear D. CDR3 length: 11 amino acids. Germline V gene data show CDR1 as SGHVS and CDR2 as FQNEAQ. V was cut by 10 bases and J by 5 bases, with 11 bases left in between. The CDR3, as DNA: TGTGCCATCCAACGGCGGACTGAAGCTTTCTTT. The encoded protein is CAIQRRTEAFF.

The chain couples TRBV5-8 to TRBJ2-7; TRBD2 aligns across 10 bases. CDR1 and CDR2 from the germline V gene are SGHTS and YDEGEE. V dropped 4 bases and J dropped 4; count of bases not matched to a gene: 8. The CDR3 totals 15 residues. The CDR3 region has the DNA TGTGCCAGCAGCATGAGCGGGAGGGCCTGGTACGAGCAGTACTTC. Encoded protein: CASSMSGRAWYEQYF.

For this clone: The germline gene is not matched at one end of the junction; a read error may be the cause. The chain employs TRBV2 and TRBJ1-1, with TRBD1 matching 9 bases. Germline V gene sequence: CDR1 SNHLY, CDR2 FYNNEI. The CDR3 is made up of 13 amino acids. CDR3 amino acids: CASSLGQGSWGRF. The CDR3, as DNA: TGTGCCAGCAGTCTTGGACAGGGGAGTTGGGGACGCTTT.